A selection of T cell receptor beta chains follows, all from one sample in a study of cytomegalovirus exposure and HLA in healthy donors. Profiling relied on immunoSEQ multiplex PCR, and the TCRdb table lists in-frame clones only, not all of them. The sample includes roughly 98,000 clones, approximately 74% of them seen just once. Sequencing used PBMCs. All receptors derive from a woman between 65 and 79 years old in good health and CMV-seropositive. Each CDR3 is given with its conserved first and last residue. D genes are given only for firm matches. Rows may omit the clone size; those that give it use once, few, many or a size class.

DNA: TGCGCCAGCAGCGGGGGACTAGCGGGCGGTGGGACCCAGTACTTC
CDR3: CASSGGLAGGGTQYF
V: TRBV5-1
J: TRBJ2-5
size: .
D: TRBD2

DNA: TGTGCCAGCAGTAACAGGGGGCAGGGCTATGGCTACACCTTC
CDR3: CASSNRGQGYGYTF
V: TRBV2
J: TRBJ1-2
size: .
D: TRBD1

DNA: TGTGCCAGCAGTGAAGTTACAGGGGATGGCTACACCTTC
CDR3: CASSEVTGDGYTF
V: TRBV6-1
J: TRBJ1-2
size: .
D: TRBD1

DNA: TGCGCCAGCAGTGAGTCGGACATAAGCACAGATACGCAGTATTTT
CDR3: CASSESDISTDTQYF
V: TRBV10-2
J: TRBJ2-3
size: .
D: .

DNA: TGTGCCAGCAGTTCGGCGGGGGATGAAAAACTGTTTTTT
CDR3: CASSSAGDEKLFF
V: TRBV28
J: TRBJ1-4
size: few
D: .

DNA: TGTGCCAGCAGTCCGGGACTCCAGTGGGACACCATATATTTT
CDR3: CASSPGLQWDTIYF
V: TRBV6-5
J: TRBJ1-3
size: .
D: .

DNA: TGTGCCAGCAGCTTAGACCAGGGGGTCGGCAATCAGCCCCAGCATTTT
CDR3: CASSLDQGVGNQPQHF
V: TRBV11-2
J: TRBJ1-5
size: .
D: TRBD1

DNA: TGTGCCAGCAGCTTAGAGTCCCAGGTTGGTGGAGGCACTGAAGCTTTCTTT
CDR3: CASSLESQVGGGTEAFF
V: TRBV7-8
J: TRBJ1-1
size: .
D: .

DNA: TGTGCCAGCACCCGGGAGGGGGGCTACGATAACTATGGCTACACCTTC
CDR3: CASTREGGYDNYGYTF
V: TRBV19
J: TRBJ1-2
size: few
D: .

DNA: TGTGCCAGTAGTGTTACAGGGGGGCCTCTTTACGAGCAGTACTTC
CDR3: CASSVTGGPLYEQYF
V: TRBV19
J: TRBJ2-7
size: .
D: TRBD1

DNA: TGCGCCAGCAGCATACGACTAGCGGGGGGTACAGATACGCAGTATTTT
CDR3: CASSIRLAGGTDTQYF
V: TRBV4-1
J: TRBJ2-3
size: .
D: TRBD2

DNA: TGTGCCAGCAGTCCCCGGGACAGCTCCTACGAGCAGTACTTC
CDR3: CASSPRDSSYEQYF
V: TRBV7-9
J: TRBJ2-7
size: few
D: TRBD1

DNA: TGTGCCAGCAGTGAAGCGCAGGATCAGGGGGGTAGAAAACTGTTTTTT
CDR3: CASSEAQDQGGRKLFF
V: TRBV6-1
J: TRBJ1-4
size: .
D: TRBD1

DNA: TGTGCCAGCTCACCACGTGGGCAGGGGGCCCACAATGAGCAGTTCTTC
CDR3: CASSPRGQGAHNEQFF
V: TRBV18
J: TRBJ2-1
size: .
D: TRBD1

DNA: TGTGCCAGCAATGACAGGGATAGAGAAGGGGAAAAACTGTTTTTT
CDR3: CASNDRDREGEKLFF
V: TRBV25-1
J: TRBJ1-4
size: once
D: TRBD1

DNA: TGTGCCAGCAGTTACAGGACAGGGGGCCGGTACGAGCAGTACTTC
CDR3: CASSYRTGGRYEQYF
V: TRBV6-5
J: TRBJ2-7
size: .
D: TRBD1

DNA: TGTGCCAGCAGTCGCACAGGGTCTGGAAACACCATATATTTT
CDR3: CASSRTGSGNTIYF
V: TRBV7-2
J: TRBJ1-3
size: few
D: .

DNA: TGTGCCAGCAGCCGTCCGGGACAGGCCTACACCGGGGAGCTGTTTTTT
CDR3: CASSRPGQAYTGELFF
V: TRBV4-2
J: TRBJ2-2
size: .
D: TRBD1

DNA: TGTGCCAGTAGTACCGGGACTAGCGGGAGAAATACCGGGGAGCTGTTTTTT
CDR3: CASSTGTSGRNTGELFF
V: TRBV19
J: TRBJ2-2
size: .
D: TRBD2

DNA: TGCGCCAGCAGCTCCGGGACAGCAATCACCGGGGAGCTGTTTTTT
CDR3: CASSSGTAITGELFF
V: TRBV5-1
J: TRBJ2-2
size: once
D: TRBD1

DNA: TGTGCCAGCGGGAACAGGGTTTATTCACCCCTCCACTTT
CDR3: CASGNRVYSPLHF
V: TRBV9
J: TRBJ1-6
size: .
D: .

DNA: TGTGCCACAAATCGGGACAGAGCTAACTATGGCTACACCTTC
CDR3: CATNRDRANYGYTF
V: TRBV10-3
J: TRBJ1-2
size: .
D: TRBD1

DNA: TGTGCCAGCAGTTTAATGGGACAGGGGGCTGGTGGCTACACCTTC
CDR3: CASSLMGQGAGGYTF
V: TRBV28
J: TRBJ1-2
size: .
D: TRBD1

DNA: TGTGCCAGCAGTGAAATGACAGGCGGTGGAAACACCATATATTTT
CDR3: CASSEMTGGGNTIYF
V: TRBV6-1
J: TRBJ1-3
size: .
D: .

DNA: TGTGCCAGCAGTACCGGGACAGGGGTGGAAAAACTGTTTTTT
CDR3: CASSTGTGVEKLFF
V: TRBV6-5
J: TRBJ1-4
size: .
D: TRBD1

DNA: TGTGCCAGCAGCTCAGACAGGGGGCTCACAGATACGCAGTATTTT
CDR3: CASSSDRGLTDTQYF
V: TRBV5-4
J: TRBJ2-3
size: .
D: TRBD1

DNA: TGTGCCTCTTCTAGCGGGAGTCGCAATGAGCAGTTCTTC
CDR3: CASSSGSRNEQFF
V: TRBV30
J: TRBJ2-1
size: .
D: TRBD2

DNA: TGTGCCAGCAGCTTATGGGGGGGAGGCACTGAAGCTTTCTTT
CDR3: CASSLWGGGTEAFF
V: TRBV7-3
J: TRBJ1-1
size: .
D: .

DNA: TGTGCCAGCAGCGTAGAAGGGGGATTTGGTGCTTTCTTT
CDR3: CASSVEGGFGAFF
V: TRBV9
J: TRBJ1-1
size: .
D: .